This TCR beta chain was sequenced in a study of blood T cell repertoires in COVID-19. Turning to the study itself: Sample material is recorded as cDNA or gDNA derived from T cells, B-cell-depleted T cells, or PBMCs.

In the authors' methods: Counts of nucleated cells, estimated from reference gene primer amplification, were obtained. Repertoires were generated with immunoSEQ multiplex PCR, while TCRdb's copy carries only in-frame clones and drops some. V, J and clone size derive from that table, while D and trimming were established from the DNA sequence. The table shows tens of thousands of clones, with roughly 83% occurring only once. The germline gives CDR1 MNHEY, CDR2 SVGAGI. This CDR3 spans 13 amino acids. The V end was cut by 7 bases, the J end by 2 bases, with 11 bases between. This receptor was obtained from an older woman with acute or convalescent COVID-19. The sample taken for sequencing was peripheral blood. The chain has TRBV6-5 and TRBJ1-2; D is possibly TRBD1 (5 bases). The CDR3 nucleotides read TGTGCCAGCAACCCAGGGCCCAACTATGGCTACACCTTC. It specifies CASNPGPNYGYTF.